Listed below are T cell receptor beta chains from one sample, sequenced in a study of T cells in localized non-small cell lung cancer. Profiling relied on immunoSEQ multiplex PCR, and the TCRdb table lists in-frame clones only, not all of them. The sample comprises some 3,000 clones, around 20% of which are singletons, and nearly 9.5% rests with the top ten. Sequences were derived from lung tumor tissue, sampled before any cancer treatment. The receptors shown here come from a woman aged 35 to 69 with stage III squamous cell lung carcinoma. CDR3s include the opening cysteine and the closing phenylalanine or tryptophan. D genes are given only for firm matches. Clone size appears in some rows only: once, few, many, or a class for an expanded clone.

CDR3aa,CDR3nt,d_gene,j_gene,v_gene,abundance
CASSISTSAKAYNEQFF,TGTGCCAGTAGTATATCTACTAGCGCGAAAGCCTACAATGAGCAGTTCTTC,TRBD2,TRBJ2-1,TRBV19,.
CSGDRQNHNEQFF,TGCAGCGGGGACAGGCAAAATCACAATGAGCAGTTCTTC,TRBD1,TRBJ2-1,TRBV29-1,large
CAISAPTGTGGYEQYF,TGTGCCATCAGTGCGCCTACAGGGACAGGGGGCTACGAGCAGTACTTC,TRBD1,TRBJ2-7,TRBV6-8,.
CASSFVRGRGETQYF,TGTGCCAGCAGCTTCGTCAGGGGGCGAGGAGAGACCCAGTACTTC,TRBD1,TRBJ2-5,TRBV11-3,many
CASSPNRGRQAGYTF,TGTGCCAGCAGCCCGAACAGGGGCCGCCAGGCTGGCTACACCTTC,TRBD1,TRBJ1-2,TRBV6-8,few
CAHETGTRFDEQFF,TGTGCCCACGAGACCGGGACTAGATTCGATGAGCAGTTCTTC,.,TRBJ2-1,TRBV12-2,.
CASKAETYEQYF,TGTGCCAGCAAAGCGGAGACCTACGAGCAGTACTTC,.,TRBJ2-7,TRBV25-1,.
CASSPGTSVKETQYF,TGCGCCAGCAGTCCTGGGACTAGCGTTAAAGAGACCCAGTACTTC,TRBD2,TRBJ2-5,TRBV5-1,once
CASRRFGTGVQETQYF,TGTGCCAGCAGACGGTTTGGGACAGGGGTTCAAGAGACCCAGTACTTC,TRBD1,TRBJ2-5,TRBV6-8,few
CASSESPGTGWGYTF,TGTGCCAGCAGTGAATCCCCTGGGACAGGGTGGGGCTACACCTTC,TRBD1,TRBJ1-2,TRBV9,few
CASLRAAGVGNEQFF,TGTGCCAGCCTCAGAGCAGCGGGAGTAGGGAATGAGCAGTTCTTC,TRBD2,TRBJ2-1,TRBV11-3,few
CASSQLAGGLEQFF,TGTGCCAGCAGTCAACTAGCGGGAGGGCTTGAGCAGTTCTTC,TRBD2,TRBJ2-1,TRBV6-8,few
CASSFTAGTQYGNQPQHF,TGTGCCAGCAGCTTTACCGCAGGGACCCAATATGGCAATCAGCCCCAGCATTTT,.,TRBJ1-5,TRBV11-3,few